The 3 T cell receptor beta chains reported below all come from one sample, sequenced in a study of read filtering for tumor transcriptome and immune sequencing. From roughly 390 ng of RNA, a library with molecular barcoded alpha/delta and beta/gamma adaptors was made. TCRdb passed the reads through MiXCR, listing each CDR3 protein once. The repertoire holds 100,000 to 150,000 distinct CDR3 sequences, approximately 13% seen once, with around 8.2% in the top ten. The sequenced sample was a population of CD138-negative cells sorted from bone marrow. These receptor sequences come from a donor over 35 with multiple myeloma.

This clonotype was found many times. CDR3 in amino acids: CASSPPSGSGYNEQFF. In nucleotides, the CDR3 is TGTGCCAGCAGCCCGCCTAGCGGGAGCGGGTACAATGAGCAGTTCTTC. The V and J genes are TRBV9 and TRBJ2-1, with TRBD2 identical over 10 bases. Germline CDR1 and CDR2: SGDLS and YYNGEE. There are 16 residues in the CDR3. Losses at the gene ends were 4 bases for V and 4 bases for J; bases not matched to a gene: 8.

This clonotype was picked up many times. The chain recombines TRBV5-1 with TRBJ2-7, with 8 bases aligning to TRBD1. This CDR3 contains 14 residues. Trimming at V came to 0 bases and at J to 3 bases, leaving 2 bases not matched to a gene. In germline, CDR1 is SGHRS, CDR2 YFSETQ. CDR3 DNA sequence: TGCGCCAGCAGCTTGGGACAGGGGAACTACGAGCAGTACTTC. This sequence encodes CASSLGQGNYEQYF.

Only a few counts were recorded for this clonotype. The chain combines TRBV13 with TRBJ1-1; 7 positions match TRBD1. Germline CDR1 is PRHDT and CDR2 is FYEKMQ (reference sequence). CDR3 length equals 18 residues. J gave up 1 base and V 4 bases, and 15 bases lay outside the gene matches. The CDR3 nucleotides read TGTGCCAGCAGCTCCGACCTCCCTTTAGGGGGCAGGAACACTGAAGCTTTCTTT. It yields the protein CASSSDLPLGGRNTEAFF.